In its sample, the clone carrying this T cell receptor (beta chain) was seen many times. Its antigen is not known. This specimen comes from a study of T cells after yellow fever vaccination. Whole-study context: SMART-Seq v4 Ultra Low Input prepared libraries from low-cell fractions. Study findings and constraints: Subsequent booster samples again held most clones from primary vaccination (just under 98% CD4, just under 90% CD8). Peaking faster, on day 5 versus 15, the secondary response was nonetheless weaker.

V was trimmed by 3 bases and J by 0 bases, leaving 6 bases between them. This CDR3 contains 13 residues. 5'RACE template switching produced TCR cDNA carrying a universal primer site and UMIs. TCRdb processed the 5' RACE reads anew with MiXCR; each CDR3 protein has one entry. The sample comprises a few hundred thousand distinct CDR3 sequences, 6.9% of which are singletons, and about 0.85% rests with the top ten. The material was CD4+ T cells sorted from PBMCs, obtained 15 days after the yellow fever booster vaccination. The source of this sequence is a man aged 25-40 years who received the YFV17D yellow fever vaccine. This rearrangement joins TRBV12-3 or TRBV12-4 to TRBJ2-7; the D is unclear. CDR3 in amino acids: CASSFKSSYEQYF. As DNA, the CDR3 is TGTGCCAGCAGTTTTAAATCCTCCTACGAGCAGTACTTC.